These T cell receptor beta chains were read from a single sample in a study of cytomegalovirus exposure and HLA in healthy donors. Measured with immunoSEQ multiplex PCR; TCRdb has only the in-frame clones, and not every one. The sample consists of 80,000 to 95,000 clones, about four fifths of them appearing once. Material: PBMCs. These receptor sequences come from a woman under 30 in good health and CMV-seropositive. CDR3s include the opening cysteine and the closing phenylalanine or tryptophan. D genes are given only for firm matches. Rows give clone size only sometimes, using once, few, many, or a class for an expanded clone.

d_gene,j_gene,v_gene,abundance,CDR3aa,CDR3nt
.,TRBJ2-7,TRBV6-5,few,CASSNGGEQYF,TGTGCCAGCAGCAACGGCGGCGAGCAGTACTTC
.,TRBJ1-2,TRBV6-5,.,CASSPGLYGYTF,TGTGCCAGCAGTCCAGGTTTATATGGCTACACCTTC
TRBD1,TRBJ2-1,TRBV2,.,CASIGQGGYNEQFF,TGTGCCAGCATTGGACAGGGCGGATACAATGAGCAGTTCTTC
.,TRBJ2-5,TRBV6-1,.,CASSERQVLWETQYF,TGTGCCAGCAGTGAACGACAGGTCTTATGGGAGACCCAGTACTTC
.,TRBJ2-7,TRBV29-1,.,CSAIPLGRDVSYEQYF,TGCAGCGCTATACCCCTCGGGCGGGACGTTTCCTACGAGCAGTACTTC
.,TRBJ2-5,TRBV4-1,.,CASSQDRTEGRRETQYF,TGCGCCAGCAGCCAAGATAGGACGGAGGGCAGGAGAGAGACCCAGTACTTC
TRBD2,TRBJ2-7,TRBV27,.,CASSLAGGTYYEQYF,TGTGCCAGCAGTCTAGCGGGGGGCACCTACTACGAGCAGTACTTC
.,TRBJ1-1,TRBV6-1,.,CASLPGVNTEAFF,TGTGCCAGCCTTCCAGGGGTGAACACTGAAGCTTTCTTT
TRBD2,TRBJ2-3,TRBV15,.,CATSRPNVPIAGGLAVSQYF,TGTGCCACCAGCAGACCGAACGTTCCCATAGCGGGAGGTCTCGCTGTGTCGCAGTATTTT
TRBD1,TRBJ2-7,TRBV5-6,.,CASSLATGYYEQYF,TGTGCCAGCAGCTTGGCGACAGGGTACTACGAGCAGTACTTC
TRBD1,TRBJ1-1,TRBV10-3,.,CAISEGETGGNTEAFF,TGTGCCATCAGTGAGGGAGAGACAGGGGGCAACACTGAAGCTTTCTTT
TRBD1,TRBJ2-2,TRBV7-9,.,CASSLVPDRDSGELFF,TGTGCCAGCAGCTTAGTCCCCGACAGGGATTCCGGGGAGCTGTTTTTT
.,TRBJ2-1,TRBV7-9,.,CASSLAGSGRNEQFF,TGTGCCAGCAGCTTAGCTGGGTCAGGGCGGAATGAGCAGTTCTTC
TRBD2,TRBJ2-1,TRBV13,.,CASSTRLAGDSYNEQFF,TGTGCCAGCAGCACCCGACTAGCGGGAGACTCCTACAATGAGCAGTTCTTC
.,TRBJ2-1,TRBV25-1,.,CASSDPRTGGVYNEQFF,TGTGCCAGCAGTGACCCGCGGACAGGAGGGGTCTACAATGAGCAGTTCTTC
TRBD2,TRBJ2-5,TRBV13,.,CASSIGEAGGQETQYF,TGTGCCAGCAGCATCGGAGAAGCGGGGGGGCAGGAGACCCAGTACTTC
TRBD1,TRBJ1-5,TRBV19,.,CASSRNPRTGVNQPQHF,TGTGCCAGTAGCCGCAATCCTCGCACAGGGGTCAATCAGCCCCAGCATTTT
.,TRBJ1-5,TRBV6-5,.,CASSYSYNPGGQPQHF,TGTGCCAGCAGTTACTCGTATAATCCGGGAGGACAGCCCCAGCATTTT
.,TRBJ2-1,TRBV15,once,CATSRDFSREQFF,TGTGCCACCAGCAGAGACTTCAGTCGTGAGCAGTTCTTC
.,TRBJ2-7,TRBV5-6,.,CASSFFSYPLSYEQYF,TGTGCCAGCAGCTTTTTCTCCTATCCTTTATCCTACGAGCAGTACTTC
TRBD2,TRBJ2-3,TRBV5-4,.,CASSLRLAGSTDTQYF,TGTGCCAGCAGCTTGAGACTAGCGGGGAGCACAGATACGCAGTATTTT
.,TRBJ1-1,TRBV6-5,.,CASNPWGVAEAFF,TGTGCCAGCAACCCTTGGGGGGTAGCTGAAGCTTTCTTT
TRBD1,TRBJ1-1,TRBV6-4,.,CASSRTGQNTEAFF,TGTGCCAGCAGTAGGACAGGCCAAAACACTGAAGCTTTCTTT
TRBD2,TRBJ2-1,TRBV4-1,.,CASRPSGGSSYNEQFF,TGCGCCAGCAGACCAAGCGGGGGGAGCTCCTACAATGAGCAGTTCTTC
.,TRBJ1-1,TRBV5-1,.,CASSLEGAEAFF,TGCGCCAGCAGCTTGGAAGGGGCAGAAGCTTTCTTT
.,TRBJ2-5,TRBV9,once,CASSVDGRETQYF,TGTGCCAGCAGCGTAGACGGGAGAGAGACCCAGTACTTC
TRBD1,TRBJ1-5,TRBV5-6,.,CASSFRDRGEPQHF,TGTGCCAGCAGCTTCCGGGACAGGGGAGAGCCCCAGCATTTT
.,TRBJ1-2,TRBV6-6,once,CASSRDSGGLYGYTF,TGTGCCAGCAGTCGGGACTCCGGGGGTCTCTATGGCTACACCTTC
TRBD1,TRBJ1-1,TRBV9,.,CASSADRVRTEAFF,TGTGCCAGCAGCGCCGACAGGGTAAGGACTGAAGCTTTCTTT
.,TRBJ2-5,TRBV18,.,CASSKSREETQYF,TGTGCCAGCTCGAAAAGCAGGGAAGAGACCCAGTACTTC
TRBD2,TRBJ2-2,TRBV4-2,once,CASSTLTRGGGGTGELFF,TGTGCCAGCAGCACTCTAACAAGAGGCGGGGGGGGCACCGGGGAGCTGTTTTTT
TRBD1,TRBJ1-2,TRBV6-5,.,CASTPRDRDYGYTF,TGTGCCAGCACCCCCCGGGACAGGGACTATGGCTACACCTTC
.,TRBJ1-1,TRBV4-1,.,CASSPLDRVNTEAFF,TGCGCCAGCAGCCCTCTGGACAGAGTGAACACTGAAGCTTTCTTT
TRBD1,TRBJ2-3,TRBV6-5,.,CAVHPTGLADTQYF,TGTGCCGTCCACCCGACAGGGCTCGCAGATACGCAGTATTTT
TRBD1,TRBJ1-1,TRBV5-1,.,CASSPTGDDTEAFF,TGCGCCAGCAGCCCGACAGGGGATGACACTGAAGCTTTCTTT
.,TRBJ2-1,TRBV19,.,CASSLFRGTYNEQFF,TGTGCCAGTAGTCTGTTCCGGGGGACCTACAATGAGCAGTTCTTC
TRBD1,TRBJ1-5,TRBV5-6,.,CASSPRQGSTNQPQHF,TGTGCCAGCAGCCCAAGACAGGGGTCGACCAATCAGCCCCAGCATTTT
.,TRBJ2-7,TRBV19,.,CASSIQGGGRHEQYF,TGTGCCAGTAGTATACAGGGTGGAGGGCGTCACGAGCAGTACTTC
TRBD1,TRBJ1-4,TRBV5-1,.,CASSLGPGQGELFF,TGCGCCAGCAGCTTGGGGCCGGGACAGGGTGAACTGTTTTTT
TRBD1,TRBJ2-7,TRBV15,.,CATSRDRAGGWSEQYF,TGTGCCACCAGCAGAGATAGGGCAGGGGGCTGGTCCGAGCAGTACTTC
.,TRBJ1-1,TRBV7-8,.,CASRPVNTGNTEAFF,TGTGCCAGCCGCCCGGTAAATACGGGGAACACTGAAGCTTTCTTT
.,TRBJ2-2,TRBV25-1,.,CASSVNSGSTGELFF,TGTGCCAGCTCCGTAAATTCCGGGAGCACCGGGGAGCTGTTTTTT
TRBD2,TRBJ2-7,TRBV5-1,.,CASSLLPGLAGGYYEQYF,TGCGCCAGCAGCTTACTACCGGGACTAGCGGGAGGCTACTACGAGCAGTACTTC
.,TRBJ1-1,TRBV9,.,CASSVVDLGDWNTEAFF,TGTGCCAGCAGCGTAGTAGATCTGGGCGATTGGAACACTGAAGCTTTCTTT
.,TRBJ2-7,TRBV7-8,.,CASSLSVYKSYEQYF,TGTGCCAGCAGCTTATCGGTGTATAAGAGCTACGAGCAGTACTTC
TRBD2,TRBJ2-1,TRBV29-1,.,CSVERLAGDDNEQFF,TGCAGCGTTGAGAGACTAGCGGGAGATGATAATGAGCAGTTCTTC
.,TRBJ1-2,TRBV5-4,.,CASSGRGWSYMGYTF,TGTGCCAGCAGCGGCCGGGGATGGAGCTATATGGGCTACACCTTC
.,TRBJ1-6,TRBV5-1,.,CASSLHGLWSPLHF,TGCGCCAGCAGCTTGCACGGACTTTGGTCACCCCTCCACTTT
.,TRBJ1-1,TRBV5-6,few,CASSLAPGGEAFF,TGTGCCAGCAGCTTGGCCCCCGGGGGGGAGGCTTTCTTT
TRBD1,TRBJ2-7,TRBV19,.,CASSNERDRPYEQYF,TGTGCCAGTAGTAACGAAAGGGACAGGCCCTACGAGCAGTACTTC
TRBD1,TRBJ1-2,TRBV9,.,CASSTSGGRVYGYTF,TGTGCCAGCAGCACCTCAGGGGGCCGGGTCTATGGCTACACCTTC
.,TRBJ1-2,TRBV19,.,CASSIRESYGYTF,TGTGCCAGTAGTATAAGGGAGAGCTATGGCTACACCTTC
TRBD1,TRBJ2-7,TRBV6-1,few,CASSETGTGAYEQYF,TGTGCCAGCAGTGAAACCGGGACAGGGGCCTACGAGCAGTACTTC
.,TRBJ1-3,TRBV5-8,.,CASSLYRFSGNTIYF,TGTGCCAGCAGTTTGTACAGGTTCTCTGGAAACACCATATATTTT
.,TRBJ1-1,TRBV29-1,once,CSVDEDRHVVYEAFF,TGCAGCGTCGACGAAGACAGGCACGTCGTGTATGAAGCTTTCTTT
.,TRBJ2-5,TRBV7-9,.,CASSDTGLTYQETQYF,TGTGCCAGCAGCGACACAGGGCTTACGTACCAAGAGACCCAGTACTTC
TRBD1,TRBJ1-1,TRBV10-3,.,CAIRRGTGANTEAFF,TGTGCCATCAGGAGAGGGACAGGGGCCAACACTGAAGCTTTCTTT
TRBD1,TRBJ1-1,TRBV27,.,CASSPGTGNTEAFF,TGTGCCAGCAGTCCAGGGACAGGGAACACTGAAGCTTTCTTT
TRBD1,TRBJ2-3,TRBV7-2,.,CASSPTGTGGFQDTQYF,TGTGCCAGCAGCCCAACCGGGACAGGGGGCTTTCAAGATACGCAGTATTTT
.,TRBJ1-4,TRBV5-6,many,CASSFFEASRRKLFF,TGTGCCAGCAGCTTCTTTGAGGCCAGTCGGAGAAAACTGTTTTTT